Listed here are 31 T cell receptor beta chains from one sample, sequenced in a study of cytomegalovirus exposure and HLA in healthy donors. It was with 60 Vbeta and 13 Jbeta primers that the PCR ran. Here immunoSEQ multiplex PCR was the method, and the copy in TCRdb shows in-frame clones only, minus some. Here the sample spans about 100,000 clones, around 74% being singletons. The sequencing input was PBMCs. The receptor source for this set is a male donor in good health and CMV-seropositive.

This chain joins TRBV19 and TRBJ1-1, with D unresolved. Germline V gives CDR1 LNHDA, CDR2 SQIVND (reference sequence). The CDR3 consists of 13 residues. Trimming took 3 bases from V and 7 from J, leaving 12 bases between them. The CDR3 sequence is CASSIGGKSEAFF. CDR3 in DNA: TGTGCCAGTAGTATCGGCGGAAAGAGTGAAGCTTTCTTT.

The chain links TRBV7-9 to TRBJ2-3, with 7 bases that match TRBD1. The V and J ends lost 3 bases and 0 bases, in that order; junction bases with no gene match: 6. The V gene's germline CDR1 is SEHNR and CDR2 FQNEAQ (reference sequence). The CDR3 has 16 amino acids. The CDR3 reads CASSLGRDRSTDTQYF. CDR3 nucleotides: TGTGCCAGCAGCTTGGGCCGGGACAGAAGCACAGATACGCAGTATTTT.

V is TRBV15 and J is TRBJ2-7; D is ambiguous. Trimming left V 2 bases short and J 2 bases short, with 7 bases between. CDR1 LNHNV and CDR2 YYDKDF come from the germline V gene (reference sequence). The length of the CDR3 is 13 residues. The CDR3 sequence is CATSRSETYEQYF. In DNA form, the CDR3 reads TGTGCCACCAGCAGATCAGAAACCTACGAGCAGTACTTC.

J is TRBJ1-3 and V is TRBV7-9; the D gene is possibly TRBD1 (5 bases). This CDR3 is built from 15 residues. V was cut by 4 bases and J by 0 bases, with 10 bases left in between. Germline V gene data show CDR1 as SEHNR and CDR2 as FQNEAQ (reference sequence). The CDR3 reads CASSSQGSSGNTIYF. CDR3 sequence (DNA): TGTGCCAGCAGCTCCCAGGGTAGCTCTGGAAACACCATATATTTT. The full variable domain, rest sourced from reference TRBV7-9 and TRBJ1-3, is DTGVSQNPRHKITKRGQNVTFRCDPISEHNRLYWYRQTLGQGPEFLTYFQNEAQLEKSRLLSDRFSAERPKGSFSTLEIQRTEQGDSAMYLCASSSQGSSGNTIYFGEGSWLTVV.

V usage is TRBV27 and J usage is TRBJ1-2; 7 bases agree with TRBD1. CDR3 length: 18 residues. After removal of 5 bases from V and 5 bases from J, the junction contained 20 bases not matched to a gene. The V gene's germline CDR1 is MNHEY and CDR2 SMNVEV (reference sequence). The CDR3 DNA follows: TGTGCCAGCAGTGCGCGGGACAGAGGAGTTCAGGGTCTTTATGGCTACACCTTC. This translates into CASSARDRGVQGLYGYTF.

This chain connects TRBV29-1 to TRBJ2-1, with TRBD1 matching 9 bases. This CDR3 region has 12 residues. Trimming cost V 4 bases and J 7 bases; bases outside gene matches: 2. The germline CDR1 and CDR2 sequences are SQVTM and ANQGSEA. CDR3 DNA: TGCAGCGTTGGGGGACAGGGAAATGAGCAGTTCTTC. Amino acids: CSVGGQGNEQFF.

The V call is TRBV5-1, the J call TRBJ1-1; TRBD1 is a possible D gene (6 bases). Trimming removed 3 bases from V and 9 bases from J, with 21 bases in between. Germline loops: CDR1 SGHRS, CDR2 YFSETQ. This CDR3 is 15 amino acids long. The CDR3 region is CASSWGPEGGTQAFF. For the CDR3, the DNA is TGCGCCAGCAGCTGGGGGCCTGAGGGGGGGACTCAAGCTTTCTTT.

This chain joins TRBV25-1 and TRBJ2-7; 8 nucleotides align to TRBD2. After removal of 5 bases from V and 3 bases from J, the junction contained 3 bases not matched to a gene. Germline-derived CDR1 and CDR2 are MGHDK and SYGVNS. The length of the CDR3 is 13 residues. The CDR3 sequence: CASSPRGGYEQYF. In DNA, the CDR3 is TGTGCCAGCAGTCCCCGGGGGGGCTACGAGCAGTACTTC.

Concerning this clone itself: One end of the junction varies from germline; a read error may be responsible. The chain couples TRBV2 to TRBJ2-1, with D possibly matching TRBD1 (7 bases). The CDR3 has 12 amino acids. The germline gives CDR1 SNHLY, CDR2 FYNNEI. In nucleotides, the CDR3 is TGTGCCAGCAGTGAGAAGGAGGGGGCGAGGGTCTTC. Translating it yields CASSEKEGARVF.

This clone has only a few counts. The V gene is TRBV7-2, the J gene TRBJ2-1; TRBD2 aligns across 9 bases. In germline, CDR1 is SGHTA, CDR2 FQGNSA. The CDR3 runs to 15 residues. The ends lost 5 bases at V and 9 bases at J; junction bases unmatched: 11. The CDR3 DNA reads as TGTGCCAGCAGCGCTGCCGGGACTAGCCTGGTTGAGCAGTTCTTC. Translating it yields CASSAAGTSLVEQFF.

V is TRBV5-6 and J is TRBJ2-5, with D unresolved. CDR3 size: 16 residues. V was pared by 4 bases and J by 3 bases, with 19 bases between. Germline CDR1 SGHDT, CDR2 YYEEEE. This CDR3 is CASSILRFMTKETQYF. CDR3 nucleotide sequence: TGTGCCAGCAGCATACTCAGGTTTATGACAAAAGAGACCCAGTACTTC.

The J gene is TRBJ2-3, the V gene TRBV29-1, with TRBD1 matching over 7 bases. There are 19 residues in the CDR3. Trimming cost V 4 bases and J 2 bases; bases outside gene matches: 21. Per the germline V gene, CDR1 is SQVTM and CDR2 is ANQGSEA. The CDR3 region has the DNA TGCAGCGTTGGGGACGGTGTCCCGGGACAGAGTTCTTACACAGATACGCAGTATTTT. It is translated as CSVGDGVPGQSSYTDTQYF.

The rearrangement links TRBV7-9 to TRBJ2-5; 9 bases map to TRBD1. Germline V gene data show CDR1 as SEHNR and CDR2 as FQNEAQ (reference sequence). J lost 5 bases, V lost 4 bases, and 5 bases had no gene match. This CDR3 contains 14 residues. The CDR3 DNA reads as TGTGCCAGCAGCTGGGGACAGGGAGGGGAGACCCAGTACTTC. It is translated as CASSWGQGGETQYF.

The chain links TRBV27 to TRBJ2-7, with 10 bases identical to TRBD1. Germline V gene sequence: CDR1 MNHEY, CDR2 SMNVEV (reference sequence). Trimming took 5 bases from V and 7 from J; bases not matched to a gene: 11. This CDR3 has 15 amino acids. The CDR3 DNA reads as TGTGCCAGCAGTCCAACCCGGGACAGGGGAAAAGAGCAGTACTTC. This sequence encodes CASSPTRDRGKEQYF.

This clone has a handful of counts. The V call is TRBV18, the J call TRBJ2-3; perhaps TRBD1 as D (5 bases). Trimming removed 3 bases at V and 2 bases at J, with 15 bases between. Germline V lookup: CDR1 KGHSH, CDR2 LQKENI. The CDR3 has 16 residues. The chain's CDR3 is CASSPGSGQATDTQYF. As DNA, the CDR3 is TGTGCCAGCTCACCTGGGTCCGGACAAGCCACAGATACGCAGTATTTT. The complete variable domain, with remaining parts taken from reference TRBV18 and TRBJ2-3, reads NAGVMQNPRHLVRRRGQEARLRCSPMKGHSHVYWYRQLPEEGLKFMVYLQKENIIDESGMPKERFSAEFPKEGPSILRIQQVVRGDSAAYFCASSPGSGQATDTQYFGPGTRLTVL.

This clone was observed a few times. The chain is built from TRBV19 and TRBJ1-2, with TRBD1 identical over 9 bases. After removal of 4 bases from V and 7 bases from J, the junction contained 10 bases not matched to a gene. Per germline, CDR1 LNHDA and CDR2 SQIVND (reference sequence). This CDR3 contains 15 residues. CDR3 in DNA: TGTGCCAGTAGTACCTCGACAGGGGGAAGTGGTGGCTACACCTTC. Residues: CASSTSTGGSGGYTF.

This clone was picked up many times. The chain recombines TRBV27 with TRBJ2-1; 7 nucleotides align to TRBD2. The junction had 9 bases not matched to a gene; V was cut back by 6 bases and J by 4 bases. The CDR3 extends over 15 amino acids. Germline V gives CDR1 MNHEY, CDR2 SMNVEV (reference sequence). The CDR3 loop reads CASSRDYLSYNEQFF. DNA for the CDR3: TGTGCCAGCAGCCGGGACTATCTATCATACAATGAGCAGTTCTTC.

The rearrangement links TRBV5-6 to TRBJ1-1; no definite D call. V was pared by 0 bases and J by 3 bases, with 12 bases between. Germline V gives CDR1 SGHDT, CDR2 YYEEEE. This CDR3 has 15 amino acids. CDR3 loop: CASSLAEGWYTEAFF. CDR3 nucleotide sequence: TGTGCCAGCAGCTTGGCCGAGGGTTGGTACACTGAAGCTTTCTTT.

J is TRBJ2-3 and V is TRBV7-2; 8 nucleotides line up with TRBD2. This CDR3 is 14 amino acids long. V shed 5 bases and J 4 bases; nucleotides not matched to a gene: 5. The germline gives CDR1 SGHTA, CDR2 FQGNSA. CDR3 loop: CASSPPGGADTQYF. As DNA, the CDR3 is TGTGCCAGCAGCCCACCCGGGGGGGCAGATACGCAGTATTTT.

The genes are TRBV25-1 and TRBJ1-2; 10 nucleotides agree with TRBD1. Losses at the gene ends were 4 bases for V and 3 bases for J; bases not matched to a gene: 14. Germline V gene sequence: CDR1 MGHDK, CDR2 SYGVNS. The CDR3 is 18 residues long. The CDR3 DNA reads as TGTGCCAGCAGTGGGGAGGGGACAGGGGCCAGGGGGGACTATGGCTACACCTTC. Protein sequence: CASSGEGTGARGDYGYTF.

The rearrangement uses TRBV29-1 and TRBJ2-6; D might be TRBD1 (6 bases). Germline-derived CDR1 and CDR2 are SQVTM and ANQGSEA. This CDR3 is built from 15 residues. Trimming removed 6 bases at V and 4 bases at J, with 16 bases between. The CDR3 loop reads CSVPGEGVGANVLTF. The CDR3 DNA reads as TGCAGCGTCCCAGGGGAAGGAGTGGGGGCCAACGTCCTGACTTTC.

A word on this clone: Other nucleotide sequences from this sample produce the same CDR3. The chain has TRBV4-2 and TRBJ2-3; D unresolved. From germline, CDR1 is LGHNA and CDR2 YNFKEQ. V was shortened by 1 base and J by 2 bases, with 10 bases between the two germline ends. The CDR3 is made up of 15 amino acids. This chain's CDR3 is CASSQVAGSTDTQYF. The CDR3 nucleotides are TGTGCCAGCAGCCAAGTAGCTGGCTCCACAGATACGCAGTATTTT.

In this sample, this clone turned up a few times. The chain is built from TRBV25-1 and TRBJ2-2; 9 bases are shared with TRBD1. Unmatched junction bases numbered 1, after V lost 2 bases and J lost 3 bases. The CDR3 is 15 residues long. Germline V gene lookup returns CDR1 MGHDK and CDR2 SYGVNS. The CDR3 reads CASSEGDRDTGELFF. The CDR3 region has the DNA TGTGCCAGCAGTGAAGGGGACAGGGACACCGGGGAGCTGTTTTTT.

The chain links TRBV5-4 to TRBJ2-3, with D uncertain. The CDR3 totals 16 residues. The germline V and J ends were trimmed by 1 base and 1 base, with 13 bases remaining between them. Germline CDR1 is SGHNT and CDR2 is YYREEE (reference sequence). For the CDR3, the DNA is TGTGCCAGCAGCTTGTTTAGCCGTCTGGGCACAGATACGCAGTATTTT. Protein product: CASSLFSRLGTDTQYF.

This clone occurred once. The rearrangement joins TRBV4-1 to TRBJ2-7; D possibly corresponds to TRBD2 (6 bases). Germline V lookup: CDR1 MGHRA, CDR2 YSYEKL. Trimming took 1 base from V and 4 from J, leaving 23 bases between them. CDR3 length equals 18 residues. CDR3 sequence: CASSQGGGTGTVTYEQYF. The DNA for the CDR3 is TGCGCCAGCAGCCAAGGGGGAGGTACCGGGACGGTAACATACGAGCAGTACTTC.

Details on this clone: The sample contains more than one DNA sequence encoding this CDR3. The chain's CDR3 is CASSPGQGETQYF. DNA of the CDR3: TGTGCCAGCTCCCCGGGACAGGGGGAGACCCAGTACTTC. J is TRBJ2-5 and V is TRBV18; 10 nucleotides match TRBD1. Per the germline V gene, CDR1 is KGHSH and CDR2 is LQKENI. Trimming removed 6 bases from V and 5 bases from J; junction bases left unmatched: 3. This CDR3 comprises 13 residues.

The table lists this clone with a few counts. This sequence joins TRBV4-3 and TRBJ1-6; 8 positions match TRBD1. V lost 0 bases, J lost 9 bases, and 4 bases stayed unmatched. This CDR3 is built from 15 residues. CDR1 is LGHNA and CDR2 is YSLEER in the germline V gene. CDR3 bases: TGCGCCAGCAGCCAAGATGGCAGGGGGCCTTCACCCCTCCACTTT. It translates to CASSQDGRGPSPLHF.

This chain connects TRBV5-4 to TRBJ2-1, with 9 bases lining up with TRBD1. The J segment lost 4 bases and the V segment lost 2 bases, leaving 4 bases of the junction unmatched. This CDR3 contains 15 residues. Per the germline V gene, CDR1 is SGHNT and CDR2 is YYREEE (reference sequence). For the CDR3, the DNA is TGTGCCAGCAGCTTAGACAGGGGGGGATACAATGAGCAGTTCTTC. It is translated as CASSLDRGGYNEQFF.

This sequence joins TRBV6-1 and TRBJ2-3, with 7 bases fitting TRBD2. V lost 4 bases to trimming and J lost 2 bases; unmatched junction nucleotides: 12. Germline lookup yields CDR1 MNHNS and CDR2 SASEGT. CDR3 length: 17 amino acids. CDR3 region: CASSALEASGATDTQYF. CDR3 coding DNA: TGTGCCAGCAGTGCACTGGAGGCTAGCGGAGCCACAGATACGCAGTATTTT.

J is TRBJ2-3 and V is TRBV7-9; TRBD2 aligns across 7 bases. Germline V gene sequence: CDR1 SEHNR, CDR2 FQNEAQ (reference sequence). V shed 2 bases and J 0 bases; nucleotides not matched to a gene: 5. The CDR3 length is 16 residues. This CDR3 reads CASSLRSGESTDTQYF. In DNA, the CDR3 is TGTGCCAGCAGCTTAAGGAGCGGGGAGAGCACAGATACGCAGTATTTT.

The chain joins TRBV19 to TRBJ1-2, with D perhaps TRBD1 (5 bases). The germline V gene has CDR1 LNHDA and CDR2 SQIVND (reference sequence). V was trimmed by 5 bases and J by 13 bases, leaving 14 bases between them. The CDR3 is 11 amino acids. The CDR3: CASSFDSLSTF. Written as DNA, the CDR3 is TGTGCCAGTAGTTTTGACAGTCTATCCACCTTC.